This is a list of T cell receptor beta chains from one sample in a study of vaccination and CD4 T cells after COVID-19. Antigens for these TCRs are unknown. MiXCR, applied by TCRdb to the PCR reads, yields one record per CDR3 protein. The table shows approximately 17,000 distinct CDR3 sequences, with roughly 50% occurring only once. The source material was CD4+ T cells from blood, cultured in vitro. These receptors all stem from a human donor who had recovered from COVID-19. The CDR3 runs from the conserved cysteine through the conserved F or W. Each record gives: D gene, clone size, J gene, CDR3 length, V gene, CDR3 protein, CDR3 DNA. D genes are given only for firm matches. A clone size is listed for some rows: how often the clone was seen (once, few, many), or a class if it is expanded.

TRBD2 NA TRBJ2-3 14 TRBV28 CASSPGTSGYTQYF TGTGCCAGCAGTCCAGGGACTAGCGGGTATACGCAGTATTTT
NA few TRBJ1-6 12 TRBV11-2 CASSLDNSPLHF TGTGCCAGCAGCTTGGATAATTCACCCCTCCACTTT
NA few TRBJ1-3 13 TRBV21-1 CARPGNSGNTIYF TGTGCCCGCCCGGGAAACTCTGGAAACACCATATATTTT
NA NA TRBJ1-1 13 TRBV6-1 CASSSILFTEAFF TGTGCCAGCTCCTCTATACTATTCACTGAAGCTTTCTTT
NA NA TRBJ1-1 12 TRBV14 CASSPWDTEAFF TGTGCCAGCAGCCCCTGGGACACTGAAGCTTTCTTT
TRBD1 few TRBJ2-7 16 TRBV10-2 CASSDPARGYAYEQYF TGCGCCAGCAGTGATCCGGCCAGGGGGTATGCCTACGAGCAGTACTTC
NA NA TRBJ2-7 15 TRBV6-5 CASSYGQIPGYEQYF TGTGCCAGCAGTTACGGGCAGATCCCCGGGTACGAGCAGTACTTC
NA NA TRBJ1-2 13 TRBV28 CASSLRGNYGYTF TGTGCCAGCAGTTTACGGGGGAACTATGGCTACACCTTC
NA NA TRBJ2-7 15 TRBV27 CASNERAGVGYEQYF TGTGCCAGCAATGAGCGAGCCGGGGTTGGCTACGAGCAGTACTTC
NA once TRBJ2-7 14 TRBV19 CASSPRQVSYEQYF TGTGCCAGTAGTCCCCGACAGGTCTCCTACGAGCAGTACTTC
NA NA TRBJ2-5 10 TRBV20-1 CSAEIGTQYF TGCAGTGCAGAGATAGGGACCCAGTACTTC
NA NA TRBJ1-4 14 TRBV7-2 CASSFRATNEKLFF TGTGCCAGCAGCTTCCGGGCAACTAATGAAAAACTGTTTTTT
TRBD2 NA TRBJ2-3 14 TRBV20-1 CSAAVAGETDTQYF TGCAGTGCTGCGGTAGCGGGAGAAACAGATACGCAGTATTTT
TRBD2 NA TRBJ2-7 15 TRBV20-1 CSASPGTSASYEQYF TGCAGTGCTAGTCCTGGGACTAGCGCGTCCTACGAGCAGTACTTC
TRBD1 NA TRBJ2-5 15 TRBV6-1 CASRPTGTGEETQYF TGTGCCAGCAGACCTACCGGGACAGGGGAAGAGACCCAGTACTTC
TRBD1 few TRBJ1-2 15 TRBV25-1 CASSAFDRGNYGYTF TGTGCCAGCAGTGCCTTCGACAGGGGTAACTATGGCTACACCTTC
NA once TRBJ2-3 14 TRBV7-9 CASTSGSDRDTQYF TGTGCCAGCACCTCAGGCAGCGATCGAGATACGCAGTATTTT
NA NA TRBJ2-7 13 TRBV5-1 CASSQTGTYEQYF TGCGCCAGCAGCCAGACTGGCACCTACGAGCAGTACTTC
TRBD2 few TRBJ2-7 19 TRBV15 CATSRAARGRDLYTYEQYF TGTGCCACCAGCAGAGCCGCCCGAGGGAGGGATCTATACACCTACGAGCAGTACTTC
NA NA TRBJ1-4 15 TRBV27 CASSSLGATNEKLFF TGTGCCAGCAGTTCCCTCGGCGCAACTAATGAAAAACTGTTTTTT
TRBD1 NA TRBJ1-2 14 TRBV19 CATSPGQGIYGYTF TGTGCCACTTCCCCCGGACAGGGGATCTATGGCTACACCTTC
NA NA TRBJ1-4 14 TRBV27 CASSSWGTNEKLFF TGTGCCAGCAGTTCCTGGGGGACTAATGAAAAACTGTTTTTT
NA few TRBJ2-2 15 TRBV5-5 CASSDSRGLGGELFF TGTGCCAGCAGCGACAGCAGGGGCCTAGGCGGGGAGCTGTTTTTT
TRBD2 few TRBJ2-5 13 TRBV6-1 CASISGGWETQYF TGTGCCAGCATCAGCGGGGGGTGGGAGACCCAGTACTTC
TRBD1 NA TRBJ1-1 16 TRBV11-3 CASSSGGYGTNTEAFF TGTGCCAGCAGCTCAGGGGGGTACGGTACGAACACTGAAGCTTTCTTT
NA few TRBJ2-1 11 TRBV10-1 CASGEGQKQFF TGCGCCAGCGGAGAAGGGCAGAAGCAGTTCTTC
TRBD1 NA TRBJ1-6 16 TRBV5-1 CASSSLGQGLASPLHF TGCGCCAGCAGCTCCTTAGGACAGGGGCTTGCTTCACCCCTCCACTTT
NA few TRBJ2-1 12 TRBV11-3 CASSLEYNEQFF TGTGCCAGCAGCTTAGAGTACAATGAGCAGTTCTTC
NA NA TRBJ1-1 14 TRBV15 CATSMDILNTEAFF TGTGCCACCAGCATGGACATTTTGAACACTGAAGCTTTCTTT
NA NA TRBJ1-2 14 TRBV7-2 CASSPINPEEGYTF TGTGCCAGCAGCCCGATCAACCCCGAAGAGGGCTACACCTTC
TRBD1 few TRBJ1-1 14 TRBV9 CASSRDSLNTEAFF TGTGCCAGCAGTCGGGACAGCTTGAACACTGAAGCTTTCTTT
NA medium-sized TRBJ1-1 15 TRBV19 CASNWGGPLNTEAFF TGTGCCAGTAATTGGGGCGGGCCTCTGAACACTGAAGCTTTCTTT
TRBD1 NA TRBJ1-4 15 TRBV28 CASSMGTGGEEKLFF TGTGCCAGCAGTATGGGGACAGGGGGCGAGGAAAAACTGTTTTTT
NA NA TRBJ2-1 14 TRBV20-1 CSVPGRGGHNEQFF TGCAGTGTCCCAGGACGAGGGGGTCACAATGAGCAGTTCTTC
NA few TRBJ1-6 13 TRBV30 CAWSQDHSSPLHF TGTGCCTGGAGCCAGGATCACAGTTCACCCCTCCACTTT
NA NA TRBJ2-7 14 TRBV20-1 CSARTYRVNGEQYF TGCAGTGCTAGAACTTACAGGGTGAATGGGGAGCAGTACTTC
NA NA TRBJ2-5 13 TRBV30 CACSQVGGETQYF TGTGCCTGTTCACAGGTTGGGGGAGAGACCCAGTACTTC
NA NA TRBJ1-5 14 TRBV5-3 CASSLESGEQPQHF TGTGCCAGCAGCTTGGAATCGGGTGAGCAGCCCCAGCATTTT
TRBD1 NA TRBJ1-6 12 TRBV5-1 CASSGTGTPLHF TGCGCCAGCAGCGGGACAGGGACACCCCTCCACTTT
TRBD2 few TRBJ2-2 16 TRBV15 CATSRDLAGATGELFF TGTGCCACCAGCAGAGATCTAGCGGGAGCCACCGGGGAGCTGTTTTTT
TRBD2 NA TRBJ2-3 15 TRBV11-2 CASSPLAGERFTQYF TGTGCCAGCAGCCCTCTAGCGGGAGAGCGCTTTACGCAGTATTTT
NA NA TRBJ1-1 12 TRBV30 CAWSVHYTEAFF TGTGCCTGGAGTGTACATTACACTGAAGCTTTCTTT
NA NA TRBJ1-1 13 TRBV7-2 CASSPVADTEAFF TGTGCCAGCAGCCCTGTAGCGGACACTGAAGCTTTCTTT
NA NA TRBJ2-1 12 TRBV6-2/TRBV6-3 CASSRRGGEQFF TGTGCCAGCAGTCGCCGAGGGGGTGAGCAGTTCTTC
NA NA TRBJ1-2 16 TRBV7-9 CASSLGLGFSFYGYTF TGTGCCAGCAGCCTAGGTCTGGGCTTCTCCTTCTATGGCTACACCTTC
NA once TRBJ1-5 14 TRBV12-3/TRBV12-4 CASRQTGTSQPQHF TGTGCCAGCAGACAGACAGGTACGAGTCAGCCCCAGCATTTT
NA NA TRBJ1-2 14 TRBV6-1 CASNQMTGYYGYTF TGTGCCAGCAACCAAATGACAGGATACTATGGCTACACCTTC
NA NA TRBJ2-5 15 TRBV19 CASSIDPGNQETQYF TGTGCCAGTAGTATAGATCCGGGGAACCAAGAGACCCAGTACTTC
NA NA TRBJ2-3 15 TRBV18 CASSPLGGGTDTQYF TGTGCCAGCTCACCACTTGGGGGAGGCACAGATACGCAGTATTTT
TRBD2 once TRBJ2-5 16 TRBV20-1 CSATGTSGQAGEAQYF TGCAGTGCTACCGGGACTAGCGGTCAAGCGGGAGAGGCCCAGTACTTC
NA NA TRBJ1-2 13 TRBV12-3/TRBV12-4 CASSLSPSYGYTF TGTGCCAGCAGTTTATCGCCGAGCTATGGCTACACCTTC
NA NA TRBJ1-1 12 TRBV11-2 CASSSMNTEAFF TGTGCCAGCAGTTCCATGAACACTGAAGCTTTCTTT
NA NA TRBJ1-1 14 TRBV6-1 CASSRRGGDTEAFF TGTGCCAGCAGTCGACGGGGTGGTGACACTGAAGCTTTCTTT
TRBD1 NA TRBJ2-7 13 TRBV6-1 CASLGTGGYEQYF TGTGCCAGCCTAGGGACAGGCGGGTACGAGCAGTACTTC
NA NA TRBJ2-7 12 TRBV30 CAWSKGRDEQYF TGTGCCTGGAGTAAGGGCAGGGACGAGCAGTACTTC